This T cell receptor beta chain originates from a study of blood T cell repertoires in COVID-19 (dated by TCRdb to the early 2020s). Study-wide context: Collaborator samples came from the United States, Italy and Spain and covered acute and convalescent phases of COVID-19. The material from the prospective study consisted of cDNA or gDNA derived from T cells, B-cell-depleted T cells, or PBMCs. A freely available public database, intended as a resource for researchers studying the immune response to SARS-CoV-2, is where the repertoires were released. Where available, HLA class I and class II types were obtained from metadata supplied by the sample provider rather than from assay-based typing. Subjects who had been exposed to COVID-19, were actively infected with it, or had recovered from it provided the deeply sampled blood TCRbeta repertoires that made up the dataset. Samples came from the ongoing ImmuneRACE study (first 160 participants) plus 1,254 subjects from 6 global collaborators. The sample metadata nearly always contained a de-identified subject ID, COVID-19 status, age in years and sex.

Whole blood was collected in K2EDTA tubes by collaborating institutions according to the institutions' own protocols. For TCRbeta analysis, collaborator samples were shipped as frozen whole blood, as isolated PBMCs, or as DNA extracted from either sample type. TCRbeta CDR3 regions were amplified from genomic DNA by means of the immunoSEQ Assay, a bias-controlled multiplex PCR. Regarding the original processing steps: The number of nucleated cells in each sample was estimated from the amplification of reference gene primers within the assay. To quantify the absolute abundance of each unique TCRbeta CDR3 rearrangement, sequence reads were collapsed and filtered. For each sample, productive Simpson clonality was calculated as the square root of Simpson's diversity index over productive rearrangements. In TCRdb, the immuneACCESS table is reduced to in-frame sequences with V and J assigned. These tables do not hold every clone; where another copy was compared, an unresolved V gene accounts for under half, and the others remain unexplained. V, J and clone size are taken as reported in that table, and D and trimming were inferred from the DNA itself. The sample table holds some 100,000 clones, of which roughly 80% were seen once. The ten top clones hold 4.4% of the sample.

Study-wide conclusions, independent of this receptor: The quantity of clinical and demographic metadata differed by source and by participant and was supplied without curation.

Worth noting for this clone: Its antigen target is currently unknown. No base quality values were provided; no much bigger clone lies one nucleotide off.

The CDR3 spans 15 residues, from the cysteine through the phenylalanine. Of the read, only the CDR3 DNA is kept; its 45 bases are in frame from base 1. Trimming costs V 1 base and J 4 bases, and their ends lie 12 bases apart. Reading the germline V gene gives CDR1 SGHRS and CDR2 YFSETQ. The sequenced material came from peripheral blood. The chain was built from TRBV5-1 and TRBJ2-1, and possibly TRBD1, on 6 matching bases. This clonotype was obtained from a man aged 55 to 70 with acute or convalescent COVID-19. The DNA is as follows: TGCGCCAGCAGCTTGTCTACAGGGATTTACAATGAGCAGTTCTTC. The resulting protein is CASSLSTGIYNEQFF.